This T cell receptor (beta chain) emerged from a study of shared clonotypes between healthy human individuals. The wider study: With ages of 18 to 49, the donors were a couple of women and a few men. The study's findings and limits: Roughly 4.6% of naive CD4 clonotypes were common to several donors.

As concerns this clone: No antigen is known for it.

V was trimmed by 5 bases and J by 0 bases, leaving 21 bases between them. Germline lookup yields CDR1 SGHKS and CDR2 YYEKEE (reference sequence). The CDR3 spans 17 residues. Sequencing was performed with immunoSEQ multiplex PCR; in TCRdb, only in-frame clones are kept and a portion is missing. The data hold over a million clones, with more than 75% observed a single time. The chain links TRBV5-5 to TRBJ2-7; possible D gene TRBD2, 6 bases. The sequence derives from a man aged 18 to 35 in good health. Some clones in this sample may be carry-over from other donors' samples. Sequenced: memory CD4+ T cells from PBMCs. Specified subset: CD45RA-negative fraction. The CDR3 DNA reads TGTGCCAGCAGGGCGGGACGGCCCGTAGAGTCCTCCTACGAGCAGTACTTC. The encoded protein is CASRAGRPVESSYEQYF. The variable domain in full, completed from reference TRBV5-5 and TRBJ2-7, reads DAGVTQSPTHLIKTRGQQVTLRCSPISGHKSVSWYQQVLGQGPQFIFQYYEKEERGRGNFPDRFSARQFPNYSSELNVNALLLGDSALYLCASRAGRPVESSYEQYFGPGTRLTVT.